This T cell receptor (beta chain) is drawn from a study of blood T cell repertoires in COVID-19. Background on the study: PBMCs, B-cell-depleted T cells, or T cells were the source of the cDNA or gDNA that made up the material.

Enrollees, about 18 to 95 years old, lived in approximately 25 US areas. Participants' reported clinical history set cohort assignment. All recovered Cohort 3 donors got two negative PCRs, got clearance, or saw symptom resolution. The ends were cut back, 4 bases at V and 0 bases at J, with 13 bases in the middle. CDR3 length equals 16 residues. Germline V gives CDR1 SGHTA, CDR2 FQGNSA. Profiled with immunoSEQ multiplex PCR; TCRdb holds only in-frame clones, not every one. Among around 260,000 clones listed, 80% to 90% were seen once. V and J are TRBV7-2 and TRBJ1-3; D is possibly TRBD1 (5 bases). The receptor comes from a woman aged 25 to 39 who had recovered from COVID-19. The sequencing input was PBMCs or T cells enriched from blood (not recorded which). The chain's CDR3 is CASSSAGHFSGNTIYF. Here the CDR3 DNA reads TGTGCCAGCAGCTCCGCCGGACACTTCTCTGGAAACACCATATATTTT.